The 12 T cell receptor beta chains presented below share a single source sample, sequenced in a study of radiotherapy plus CTLA-4 blockade in lung cancer. Profiled with immunoSEQ multiplex PCR; TCRdb holds only in-frame clones, not every one. Here the sample spans just over 60,000 clones, about 80% being singletons. This material consisted of peripheral blood, taken from a patient treated with radiotherapy plus ipilimumab. These receptors came from a human donor with non-small cell lung cancer who had a complete response to radiotherapy plus ipilimumab.

The gene calls are TRBV6-5 and TRBJ1-1; D unclear. The CDR3 sequence is 13 residues long. Germline-derived CDR1 and CDR2 are MNHEY and SVGAGI. V gave up 4 bases and J gave up 3 bases, with 9 bases separating them. The CDR3 sequence: CASSSPRHTEAFF. The CDR3, as DNA: TGTGCCAGCAGTTCCCCTCGCCACACTGAAGCTTTCTTT.

The V gene is TRBV5-1, the J gene TRBJ2-3, with a tentative D call TRBD2 (6 bases). Germline lookup yields CDR1 SGHRS and CDR2 YFSETQ. There are 15 residues in the CDR3. Trimming cost V 6 bases and J 0 bases, with 14 bases left between them. CDR3 loop: CASTRDLSSTDTQYF. The CDR3 nucleotides are TGCGCCAGCACCCGGGACTTATCTAGCACAGATACGCAGTATTTT.

This chain uses TRBV6-1 with TRBJ1-1; D gene uncertain. CDR3 size: 13 residues. Germline CDR1 is MNHNS and CDR2 is SASEGT. Trimming removed 5 bases at V and 1 base at J, with 8 bases between. The CDR3 reads CASSSNQNTEAFF. DNA for the CDR3: TGTGCCAGCAGTAGCAATCAGAACACTGAAGCTTTCTTT.

The CDR3 bases are TGCGCCAGCAGCTTGGATGGGAGCGGGGGTGGGCAGTTCTTC. Amino acid sequence: CASSLDGSGGGQFF. The V and J genes are TRBV5-1 and TRBJ2-1, with 8 bases that match TRBD2. This CDR3 has 14 residues. The V segment lost 0 bases and the J segment 12 bases; nucleotides outside the gene matches: 8. Germline V gives CDR1 SGHRS, CDR2 YFSETQ.

V usage is TRBV18 and J usage is TRBJ2-7; no firm D call. Trimming shortened V by 4 bases and J by 7 bases, and 8 bases separated the two germline ends. Germline values: CDR1 KGHSH, CDR2 LQKENI. The CDR3 covers 11 residues. The CDR3, as DNA: TGTGCCAGCTCACTACAGCAGGAGCAGTACTTC. This encodes CASSLQQEQYF.

This chain joins TRBV5-1 and TRBJ1-1; perhaps TRBD1 as D (5 bases). V dropped 3 bases and J dropped 3 bases, with 12 bases sitting between them. CDR1 is SGHRS, CDR2 YFSETQ, per germline. The CDR3 contains 14 residues. The CDR3 here is CASSSGRGDTEAFF. The DNA for the CDR3 is TGCGCCAGCAGCTCTGGCCGGGGGGACACTGAAGCTTTCTTT.

The chain recombines TRBV5-1 with TRBJ1-1, with TRBD1 matching over 8 bases. This CDR3 spans 14 amino acids. V trimming: 3 bases; J trimming: 3 bases; junction bases outside the gene matches: 4. Germline V gene sequence: CDR1 SGHRS, CDR2 YFSETQ. The CDR3 sequence is CASSSAQGDTEAFF. CDR3 DNA sequence: TGCGCCAGCAGCTCTGCACAGGGGGACACTGAAGCTTTCTTT. The full variable domain, in which reference TRBV5-1 and TRBJ1-1 provide the parts outside the CDR3, is KAGVTQTPRYLIKTRGQQVTLSCSPISGHRSVSWYQQTPGQGLQFLFEYFSETQRNKGNFPGRFSGRQFSNSRSEMNVSTLELGDSALYLCASSSAQGDTEAFFGQGTRLTVV.

The CDR3 reads CASSLERGLGTDTQYF. The CDR3 bases are TGCGCCAGCAGCTTGGAACGGGGGCTGGGCACAGATACGCAGTATTTT. V and J are TRBV5-1 and TRBJ2-3; either TRBD1 or TRBD2 may fit D (6 bases each). Germline CDR1 reads SGHRS; CDR2 reads YFSETQ. The CDR3 has 16 residues. V lost 0 bases, J lost 1 base, and 12 bases lay in between.

The rearrangement links TRBV2 to TRBJ2-4; unclear D gene. Trimming took off 3 bases at V and 8 bases at J, with 14 bases between the two ends. CDR1 and CDR2 from the germline V gene are SNHLY and FYNNEI. This CDR3 has 14 residues. The CDR3 sequence: CASSEGSRLDIQYF. The CDR3 nucleotides read TGTGCCAGCAGTGAGGGCAGTCGGCTGGACATTCAGTACTTC.

The rearrangement joins TRBV7-9 to TRBJ2-7; 8 bases fit TRBD2. Germline CDR1 is SEHNR and CDR2 is FQNEAQ (reference sequence). V lost 3 bases to trimming and J lost 0 bases; unmatched junction nucleotides: 7. CDR3 length: 16 residues. The CDR3 nucleotides are TGTGCCAGCAGCTTCCCGGGGGGGGAGAACTCCTACGAGCAGTACTTC. It specifies CASSFPGGENSYEQYF. The full variable domain, its missing parts supplied by reference TRBV7-9 and TRBJ2-7, is DTGVSQNPRHKITKRGQNVTFRCDPISEHNRLYWYRQTLGQGPEFLTYFQNEAQLEKSRLLSDRFSAERPKGSFSTLEIQRTEQGDSAMYLCASSFPGGENSYEQYFGPGTRLTVT.

The chain employs TRBV6-6 and TRBJ2-2; D ambiguous. The germline gives CDR1 MNHNY, CDR2 SVGAGI (reference sequence). V was shortened by 2 bases and J by 1 base, with 8 bases between the two germline ends. The CDR3 totals 15 residues. Here the CDR3 reads CASSYRAGNTGELFF. CDR3 DNA: TGTGCCAGCAGTTACAGGGCAGGGAACACCGGGGAGCTGTTTTTT.

On this clone itself: One junction end disagrees with the germline gene, perhaps due to a read error. This chain uses TRBV5-4 with TRBJ1-2; 7 bases agree with TRBD1. CDR1 and CDR2 from the germline V gene are SGHNT and YYREEE (reference sequence). The CDR3 has 12 amino acids. The CDR3 loop is CAGSFTGEGYTF. The CDR3 nucleotides are TGTGCCGGCAGCTTTACAGGGGAGGGCTACACCTTC.